Sequencing of this TCR beta chain was carried out in a study of blood T cell repertoires in COVID-19. Study summary: Acute and convalescent COVID-19 samples came from the United States, Italy and Spain.

Here immunoSEQ multiplex PCR was the method, and the copy in TCRdb shows in-frame clones only, minus some. The sample lists around 300,000 clones; roughly 89% were seen once. The participants were between roughly 18 and 89 years old and came from some 23 US areas. Among Cohort 3 donors, those recovered had two negative PCRs, clearance, or symptom resolution. The germline V and J ends were trimmed by 4 bases and 0 bases, with 17 bases remaining between them. Germline assignment: CDR1 SGDLS and CDR2 YYNGEE. The CDR3 runs to 17 residues. The chain is built from TRBV9 and TRBJ2-1, with a tentative D call TRBD2 (5 bases). Sequences were obtained from PBMCs or T cells enriched from blood (not recorded which). This TCR was sampled from a woman aged 55-70 years who had recovered from COVID-19. The CDR3 spells CASSTLPLGGSYNEQFF. CDR3 nucleotides: TGTGCCAGCAGCACCCTCCCCCTCGGAGGCTCCTACAATGAGCAGTTCTTC.